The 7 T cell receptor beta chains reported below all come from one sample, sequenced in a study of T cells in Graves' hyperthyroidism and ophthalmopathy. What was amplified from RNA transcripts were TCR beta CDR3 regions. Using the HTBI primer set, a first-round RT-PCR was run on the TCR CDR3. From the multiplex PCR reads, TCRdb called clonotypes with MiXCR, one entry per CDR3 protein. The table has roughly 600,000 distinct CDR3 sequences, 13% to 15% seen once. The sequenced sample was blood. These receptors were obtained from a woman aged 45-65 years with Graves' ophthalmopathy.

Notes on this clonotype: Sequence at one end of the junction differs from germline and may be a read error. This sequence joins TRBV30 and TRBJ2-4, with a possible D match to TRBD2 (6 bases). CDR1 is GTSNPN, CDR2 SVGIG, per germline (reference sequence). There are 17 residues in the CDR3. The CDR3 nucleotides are TGTACCTGGAGTAGACCGGGACTGGGGGAAGCCAAAAACATTCAGTACTTC. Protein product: CTWSRPGLGEAKNIQYF. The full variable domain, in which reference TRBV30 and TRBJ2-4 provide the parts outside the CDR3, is SQTIHQWPATLVQPVGSPLSLECTVEGTSNPNLYWYRQAAGRGLQLLFYSVGIGQISSEVPQNLSASRPQDRQFILSSKKLLLSDSGFYLCTWSRPGLGEAKNIQYFGAGTRLSVL.

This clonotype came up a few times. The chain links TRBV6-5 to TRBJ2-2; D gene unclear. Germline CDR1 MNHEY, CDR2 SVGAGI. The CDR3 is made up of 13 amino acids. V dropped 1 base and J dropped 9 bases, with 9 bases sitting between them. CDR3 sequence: CASSYLPDRELFF. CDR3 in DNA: TGTGCCAGCAGTTACTTGCCAGACCGGGAGCTGTTTTTT.

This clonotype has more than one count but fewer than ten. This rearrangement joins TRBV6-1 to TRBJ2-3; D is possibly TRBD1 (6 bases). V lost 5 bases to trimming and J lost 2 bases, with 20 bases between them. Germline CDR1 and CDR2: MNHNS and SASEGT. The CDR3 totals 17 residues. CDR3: CASSSQGQVEPTDTQYF. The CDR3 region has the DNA TGTGCCAGCAGTTCCCAGGGGCAGGTGGAACCCACAGATACGCAGTATTTT.

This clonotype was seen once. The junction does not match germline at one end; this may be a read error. DNA of the CDR3: TGTGCCAGCAGTTTCGGGCTAATTGGGACCAACGTCCTGACTTTC. Translation: CASSFGLIGTNVLTF. V gene TRBV28 combines with J gene TRBJ2-6; no reliable D call. Germline loops: CDR1 MDHEN, CDR2 SYDVKM. The CDR3 is 15 residues long.

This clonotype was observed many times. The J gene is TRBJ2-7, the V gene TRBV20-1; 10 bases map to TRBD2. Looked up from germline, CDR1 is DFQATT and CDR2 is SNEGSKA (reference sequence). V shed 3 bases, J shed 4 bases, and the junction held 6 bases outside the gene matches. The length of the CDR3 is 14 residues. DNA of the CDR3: TGCAGTGCTAGGGATACTAGCGGGAATTACGAGCAGTACTTC. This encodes CSARDTSGNYEQYF.

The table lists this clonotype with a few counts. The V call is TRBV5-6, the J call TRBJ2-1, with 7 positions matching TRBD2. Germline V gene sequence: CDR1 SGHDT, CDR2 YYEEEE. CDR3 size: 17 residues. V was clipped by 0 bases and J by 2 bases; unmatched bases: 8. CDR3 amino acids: CASSLGRGLQAYNEQFF. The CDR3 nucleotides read TGTGCCAGCAGCTTGGGTAGGGGACTACAAGCCTACAATGAGCAGTTCTTC.

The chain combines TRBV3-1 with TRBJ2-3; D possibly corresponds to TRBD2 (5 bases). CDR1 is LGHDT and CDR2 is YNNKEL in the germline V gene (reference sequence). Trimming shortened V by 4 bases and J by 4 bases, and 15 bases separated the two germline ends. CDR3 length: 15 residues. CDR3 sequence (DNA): TGTGCCAGCAGCCGGCCGGGAACCCAACCAGATACGCAGTATTTT. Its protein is CASSRPGTQPDTQYF.